A single sample is the source of the 9 T cell receptor beta chains below, sequenced in a study of T-cell reconstitution after alpha-beta-depleted transplantation in children. Researchers prepared the TCRbeta library using unique molecular identifiers, the study reports. TCRdb fed the PCR reads into MiXCR, producing one record per CDR3 protein. This table has hundreds of thousands of distinct CDR3 sequences, 15% to 20% appearing once. This material consisted of PBMCs, mostly from graft donor cells, taken 360 days after TCRalphabeta/CD19-depleted stem cell transplant. These receptors came from a male patient between 2 and 9 years old who had a stem cell transplant for acute lymphoblastic leukemia, so the T cells may come from the graft donor.

Only one count was recorded for this clonotype. The V call is TRBV7-3, the J call TRBJ2-1; TRBD1 might be the D (6 bases). V lost 1 base and J 3 bases, leaving 10 bases between the germline ends. The CDR3 has 15 residues. Germline lookup yields CDR1 SGHTA and CDR2 FQGTGA. This CDR3 is CASSLNREGYNEQFF. The CDR3, as DNA: TGTGCCAGCAGCTTAAACAGGGAAGGCTACAATGAGCAGTTCTTC.

V usage is TRBV14 and J usage is TRBJ2-3, with D maybe TRBD2 (5 bases). CDR3 size: 13 residues. Trimming cost V 2 bases and J 10 bases, with 13 bases left between them. Germline CDR1 and CDR2: SGHDN and FVKESK. The CDR3 bases are TGTGCCAGCAGCCAAATACGCGGAGGCCCGCAGTATTTT. This encodes CASSQIRGGPQYF.

The chain joins TRBV4-1 to TRBJ2-1, with a possible D match to TRBD2 (5 bases). Trimming pared 2 bases from V and 6 bases from J, leaving 14 bases between. The CDR3 loop spans 15 amino acids. The germline V gene has CDR1 MGHRA and CDR2 YSYEKL. The CDR3 region has the DNA TGCGCCAGCAGCCAATCGCCAACTAGGTTCAATGAGCAGTTCTTC. Translating it yields CASSQSPTRFNEQFF.

This clonotype showed up many times. The gene calls are TRBV12-3 or TRBV12-4 and TRBJ2-1; 8 bases are shared with TRBD1. V shed 3 bases and J 5 bases; nucleotides not matched to a gene: 6. This CDR3 region has 15 residues. CDR3 protein: CASSFQGQANNEQFF. DNA for the CDR3: TGTGCCAGCAGTTTTCAGGGACAGGCGAACAATGAGCAGTTCTTC.

This clonotype was seen a few times. This chain connects TRBV4-1 to TRBJ2-1; a weak D match, TRBD1 (6 bases). Trimming cost V 6 bases and J 3 bases, with 18 bases left between them. The CDR3 runs to 16 residues. Germline CDR1 is MGHRA and CDR2 is YSYEKL. DNA of the CDR3: TGCGCCAGCAGTCATCCCGGGACACCTTTCTACAATGAGCAGTTCTTC. This encodes CASSHPGTPFYNEQFF.

This clonotype was recorded a few times. The chain links TRBV2 to TRBJ2-2; D unclear. The CDR3 has 11 residues. CDR1 SNHLY and CDR2 FYNNEI come from the germline V gene. V lost 4 bases, J lost 6 bases, and 3 bases lay in between. The CDR3 nucleotides are TGTGCCAGCAGTGCGTCCGGGGAGCTGTTTTTT. Translating gives CASSASGELFF.

This chain connects TRBV12-3 or TRBV12-4 to TRBJ1-5, with D tentatively TRBD1 (6 bases). V lost 4 bases, J lost 9 bases, and 19 bases lay in between. This CDR3 is 15 amino acids long. In DNA, the CDR3 is TGTGCCAGCAGTTCCGGGACACCGATCTCGAGGCCCCAGCATTTT. This encodes CASSSGTPISRPQHF.

The chain is built from TRBV4-3 and TRBJ2-7; TRBD2 agrees at 10 bases. CDR1 LGHNA and CDR2 YSLEER come from the germline V gene. The CDR3 spans 17 residues. The trim removed 0 bases at V and 1 base at J, leaving 6 bases unmatched. The CDR3 region is CASSQDWLAGVSYEQYF. The CDR3 bases are TGCGCCAGCAGCCAAGATTGGCTAGCGGGAGTATCCTACGAGCAGTACTTC.

This clonotype was picked up many times. The J gene is TRBJ2-4, the V gene TRBV5-1; D perhaps matches TRBD1 (5 bases). This CDR3 is built from 14 residues. Germline-derived CDR1 and CDR2 are SGHRS and YFSETQ. V was pared by 3 bases and J by 2 bases, with 9 bases between. CDR3 region: CASSSQGSKNIQYF. CDR3 nucleotide sequence: TGCGCCAGCAGCTCTCAGGGATCCAAAAACATTCAGTACTTC.